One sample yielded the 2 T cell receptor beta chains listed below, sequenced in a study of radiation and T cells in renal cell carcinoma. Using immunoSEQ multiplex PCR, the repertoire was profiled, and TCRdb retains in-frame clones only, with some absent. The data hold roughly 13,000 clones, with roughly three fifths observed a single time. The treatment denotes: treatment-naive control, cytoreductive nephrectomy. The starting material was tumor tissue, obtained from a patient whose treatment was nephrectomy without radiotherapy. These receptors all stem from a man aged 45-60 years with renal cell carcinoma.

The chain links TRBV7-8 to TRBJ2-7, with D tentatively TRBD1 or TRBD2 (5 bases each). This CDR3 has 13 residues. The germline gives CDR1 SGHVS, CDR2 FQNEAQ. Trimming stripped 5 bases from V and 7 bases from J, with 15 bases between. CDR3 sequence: CASSLGTRKEQYF. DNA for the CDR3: TGTGCCAGCAGCCTTGGGACGCGTAAGGAGCAGTACTTC.

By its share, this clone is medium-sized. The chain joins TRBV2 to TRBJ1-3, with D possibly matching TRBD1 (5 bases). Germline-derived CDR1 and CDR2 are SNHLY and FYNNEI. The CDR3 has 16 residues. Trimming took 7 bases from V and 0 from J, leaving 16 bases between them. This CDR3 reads CASMVEGPLSGNTIYF. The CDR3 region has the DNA TGTGCCAGCATGGTGGAGGGGCCCCTCTCTGGAAACACCATATATTTT.